This T cell receptor (beta chain) was sequenced for a study of blood T cell repertoires in COVID-19. Study overall: For recovered donors of Cohort 3, there were two negative PCRs, clearance, or symptom resolution. Nucleic acid was either cDNA or gDNA, and it came from T cells, B-cell-depleted T cells, or PBMCs.

The repertoire was sequenced with immunoSEQ multiplex PCR; TCRdb's copy has only in-frame clones and lacks some. The table shows over 250,000 clones, with 85% to 90% occurring only once. The study assigned cohorts using participant-reported clinical history. The germline V gene has CDR1 SGHNT and CDR2 YYREEE (reference sequence). The CDR3 is made up of 14 amino acids. Trimming removed 1 base at V and 8 bases at J, with 15 bases between. Source material: PBMCs or T cells enriched from blood (not recorded which). This chain connects TRBV5-4 to TRBJ1-2; no clear D gene. The source is a woman aged 55-70 years in a cohort exposed to, infected with or recovered from COVID-19 (not recorded which). CDR3 loop: CASSLLYPGGGYTF. The CDR3 DNA sequence: TGTGCCAGCAGCTTGCTCTACCCGGGAGGGGGCTACACCTTC.